This T cell receptor (beta chain) was recovered during a study of T-cell memory formation after mild COVID-19. Notes on the study in general: Whereas later expanders leaned CD4+, clones contracting day 15 to 85 showed a balanced CD4/CD8 makeup.

This clonotype was detected a few times. Its antigen is undetermined. The TCR alpha and TCR beta cDNA libraries, bearing sample barcodes and UMIs, were generated by 5'RACE using constant-segment primers. TCRdb recomputed calls from the 5' RACE reads with MiXCR, one row per CDR3 protein. Seen here are fewer than 90,000 distinct CDR3 sequences, 9.5% to 15% observed once, and the top ten hold 41%. The germline gives CDR1 MNHEY, CDR2 SMNVEV (reference sequence). This CDR3 is 15 amino acids long. With 3 bases clipped from V and 2 bases from J, the junction kept 5 bases outside the gene matches. The specimen sequenced was PBMCs or a T cell subset sorted from them (not recorded which). The gene calls are TRBV27 and TRBJ2-7, with 9 bases fitting TRBD2. This clonotype was sampled from a man aged 18 to 30 who had mild COVID-19 (a few samples of this study predate the infection). Cell type and time point are not known. CDR3 loop: CASSFLSSGTYEQYF. In nucleotides, the CDR3 is TGTGCCAGCAGTTTCCTGTCTAGCGGGACCTACGAGCAGTACTTC.